The rows below give T cell receptor beta chains drawn from one sample of a study of blood T cell repertoires in COVID-19. TCRdb keeps only in-frame clones here, not all; method: immunoSEQ multiplex PCR. The table includes around 70,000 clones, approximately 79% detected once. The sequenced material came from peripheral blood. These receptors all come from a man aged 55 to 70 with acute or convalescent COVID-19. Both conserved end residues are part of each CDR3. D genes are given only for firm matches. Not every row has a clone size; where given, it reads once, few, many or a size class.

TRBJ2-4 17 TRBD2 - TRBV4-2 CASSLSGGPTLENIQYF TGTGCCAGCAGCCTTAGCGGGGGGCCCACATTAGAAAACATTCAGTACTTC
TRBJ2-2 15 TRBD2 - TRBV4-3 CASSQKRGKTGELFF TGCGCCAGCAGCCAAAAGCGGGGGAAGACCGGGGAGCTGTTTTTT
TRBJ2-1 14 - medium-sized TRBV10-3 CAIRGTGFENEQFF TGTGCCATCAGGGGGACTGGTTTTGAGAATGAGCAGTTCTTC
TRBJ1-3 14 TRBD1 - TRBV19 CASSSDRAGNTIYF TGTGCCAGTTCCTCGGACAGGGCTGGAAACACCATATATTTT
TRBJ2-2 15 TRBD1 once TRBV7-8 CASSPRTGATGELFF TGTGCCAGCAGCCCCCGGACAGGGGCCACCGGGGAGCTGTTTTTT
TRBJ1-3 14 - - TRBV5-1 CASSRAGSGNTIYF TGCGCCAGCAGCCGAGCGGGCTCTGGAAACACCATATATTTT
TRBJ1-5 14 TRBD1 many TRBV19 CASGRRDRTQPQHF TGTGCCAGCGGAAGGCGGGACAGGACCCAGCCCCAGCATTTT
TRBJ1-1 20 TRBD1 once TRBV23-1 CASSPTEEPQGERLNTEAFF TGCGCCAGCAGTCCCACCGAAGAGCCACAGGGGGAACGGCTGAACACTGAAGCTTTCTTT
TRBJ1-1 13 - - TRBV7-8 CASSLQGNTEAFF TGTGCCAGCAGCTTACAGGGGAACACTGAAGCTTTCTTT
TRBJ2-1 17 TRBD2 - TRBV5-1 CASSLGSAGGPYNEQFF TGCGCCAGCAGCTTGGGGTCAGCGGGGGGGCCCTACAATGAGCAGTTCTTC
TRBJ1-6 17 TRBD1 - TRBV5-8 CASSLAGGGVGNSPLHF TGTGCCAGCAGCTTGGCAGGAGGGGGCGTCGGAAATTCACCCCTCCACTTT
TRBJ2-5 16 - - TRBV7-8 CASSLDRVPYQETQYF TGTGCCAGCAGCTTAGACAGGGTACCGTACCAAGAGACCCAGTACTTC
TRBJ2-5 18 TRBD2 few TRBV4-3 CASSQGSTLGGGRETQYF TGCGCCAGCAGCCAAGGATCCACTCTCGGGGGGGGCAGAGAGACCCAGTACTTC
TRBJ1-2 15 - - TRBV3-1/TRBV3-2 CASSRLSQKNYGYTF TGTGCCAGCAGCCGCTTATCCCAGAAAAACTATGGCTACACCTTC
TRBJ2-7 15 - - TRBV6-5 CASSYGQGRYYEQYF TGTGCCAGCAGTTACGGCCAGGGTCGTTACTACGAGCAGTACTTC
TRBJ1-5 14 - - TRBV6-5 CASSPDSSNQPQHF TGTGCCAGCAGCCCGGACTCTAGCAATCAGCCCCAGCATTTT
TRBJ1-1 15 - few TRBV5-1 CASSLQADINTEAFF TGCGCCAGCAGCTTGCAGGCAGATATTAACACTGAAGCTTTCTTT
TRBJ2-1 16 TRBD2 once TRBV4-1 CASSHAQRGGRSEQFF TGCGCCAGCAGCCATGCGCAGCGGGGGGGCCGAAGTGAGCAGTTCTTC
TRBJ1-2 14 TRBD1 - TRBV7-2 CASSFAKGAVGYTF TGTGCCAGCAGCTTTGCGAAGGGGGCGGTTGGCTACACCTTC
TRBJ1-1 13 - once TRBV18 CASSRTRGAEAFF TGTGCCAGCTCCCGAACAAGGGGTGCCGAAGCTTTCTTT
TRBJ1-5 20 - - TRBV21-1 CASSKWTGGLPRNINQPQHF TGTGCCAGCAGCAAATGGACAGGGGGCCTTCCAAGAAACATCAATCAGCCCCAGCATTTT
TRBJ2-3 15 TRBD2 - TRBV7-9 CASSPRDYGTDTQYF TGTGCCAGCAGCCCCAGGGACTATGGGACAGATACGCAGTATTTT
TRBJ1-1 16 TRBD1 - TRBV5-1 CASSFSGQGAGTEAFF TGCGCCAGCAGCTTTTCGGGACAGGGGGCAGGCACTGAAGCTTTCTTT
TRBJ1-2 15 - - TRBV6-5 CASSYSRTSNYGYTF TGTGCCAGCAGTTACTCCAGAACATCCAACTATGGCTACACCTTC
TRBJ1-2 15 - - TRBV19 CASSAKQPANYGYTF TGTGCCAGTAGTGCCAAACAGCCCGCTAACTATGGCTACACCTTC
TRBJ1-1 14 - - TRBV25-1 CASRSGGQNTEAFF TGTGCCAGCCGATCGGGGGGACAGAACACTGAAGCTTTCTTT
TRBJ1-4 12 - - TRBV30 CAAQGRDEKLFF TGTGCCGCCCAGGGTCGAGACGAAAAACTGTTTTTT
TRBJ2-7 15 - - TRBV5-1 CASSLAIGGLNEQYF TGCGCCAGCAGCTTGGCCATTGGAGGGCTGAACGAGCAGTACTTC
TRBJ1-1 13 - - TRBV11-3 CASSRGENTEAFF TGTGCCAGCAGCAGAGGAGAGAACACTGAAGCTTTCTTT
TRBJ2-3 15 - - TRBV5-1 CASSLGQAMTDTQYF TGCGCCAGCAGCTTGGGACAGGCTATGACAGATACGCAGTATTTT
TRBJ2-1 15 TRBD2 - TRBV6-1 CASSEGVAGGHEQFF TGTGCCAGCAGTGAAGGGGTAGCGGGGGGGCATGAGCAGTTCTTC
TRBJ1-6 14 - once TRBV6-5 CASTPGNTNSPLHF TGTGCCAGCACGCCAGGGAACACAAATTCACCCCTCCACTTT
TRBJ2-1 14 - - TRBV5-4 CASSLEQGKNEQFF TGTGCCAGCAGCTTGGAACAGGGTAAAAATGAGCAGTTCTTC
TRBJ1-3 16 - once TRBV19 CASLSGRSNSGNTIYF TGTGCCAGTCTTAGCGGCCGATCCAACTCTGGAAACACCATATATTTT
TRBJ2-3 15 - - TRBV5-1 CASSLEQASTDTQYF TGCGCCAGCAGCTTGGAACAGGCGAGCACAGATACGCAGTATTTT
TRBJ1-2 12 TRBD1 - TRBV5-1 CASSGQADGYTF TGCGCCAGCTCGGGACAGGCCGATGGCTACACCTTC
TRBJ2-4 18 TRBD2 - TRBV19 CASSPSGTSGLAKNIQYF TGTGCCAGTAGTCCTTCCGGGACTAGCGGGCTAGCCAAAAACATTCAGTACTTC
TRBJ2-1 12 - - TRBV7-9 CASSLGRVEQFF TGTGCCAGCAGCTTAGGCAGGGTCGAGCAGTTCTTC
TRBJ1-2 13 - - TRBV6-5 CASSPPGKGGYTF TGTGCCAGCAGTCCCCCGGGAAAGGGTGGCTACACCTTC
TRBJ2-5 15 TRBD2 - TRBV6-1 CASSETTSGQETQYF TGTGCCAGCAGTGAAACGACTAGCGGCCAAGAGACCCAGTACTTC
TRBJ2-3 14 - - TRBV2 CASTERTAWDTQYF TGTGCCAGCACTGAGAGGACAGCGTGGGATACGCAGTATTTT
TRBJ2-2 16 TRBD1 - TRBV6-6 CASSRGQGTNTGELFF TGTGCCAGCAGTCGCGGACAGGGGACGAACACCGGGGAGCTGTTTTTT
TRBJ2-3 14 TRBD2 - TRBV5-1 CASSPGGGTDTQYF TGCGCCAGCAGCCCGGGGGGGGGCACAGATACGCAGTATTTT